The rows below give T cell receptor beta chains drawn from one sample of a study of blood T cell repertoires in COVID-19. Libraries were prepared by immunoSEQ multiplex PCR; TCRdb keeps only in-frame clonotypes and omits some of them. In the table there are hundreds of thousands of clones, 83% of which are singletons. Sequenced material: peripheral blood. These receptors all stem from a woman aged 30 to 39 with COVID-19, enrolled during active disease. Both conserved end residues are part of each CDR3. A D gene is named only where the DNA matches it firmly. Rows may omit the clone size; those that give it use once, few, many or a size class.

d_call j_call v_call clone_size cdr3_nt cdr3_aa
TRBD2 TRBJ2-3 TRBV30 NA TGTGCCTGGAGTTCCCCGGGACTAATGTACACAGATACGCAGTATTTT CAWSSPGLMYTDTQYF
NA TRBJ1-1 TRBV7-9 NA TGTGCCAGCAGCTTAGGGGGGGCTGAAGCTTTCTTT CASSLGGAEAFF
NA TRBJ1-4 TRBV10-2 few TGCGCCAGCAGTGGGACAGAGAATGAAAAACTGTTTTTT CASSGTENEKLFF
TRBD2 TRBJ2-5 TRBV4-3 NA TGCGCCAGCAGCCAAGAGGAGCCGGGACTAGCGCGTCAAGAGACCCAGTACTTC CASSQEEPGLARQETQYF
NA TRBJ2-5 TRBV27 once TGTGCCAGCAGTACCTCTTCGAGTCTAGAGACCCAGTACTTC CASSTSSSLETQYF
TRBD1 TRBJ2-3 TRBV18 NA TGTGCCAGCTCGGTAATGGGACAGAGCACAGATACGCAGTATTTT CASSVMGQSTDTQYF
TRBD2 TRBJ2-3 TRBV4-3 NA TGCGCCAGCAGCCGAACCCGGGGGGGCCAGTTAGATACGCAGTATTTT CASSRTRGGQLDTQYF
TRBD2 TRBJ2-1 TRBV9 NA TGTGCCAGCAGCGCTCTAGCGGATACTTACAATGAGCAGTTCTTC CASSALADTYNEQFF
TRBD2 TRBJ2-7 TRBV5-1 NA TGCGCCAGCAGCTTGGACCAGCGGGGGAACTACGAGCAGTACTTC CASSLDQRGNYEQYF
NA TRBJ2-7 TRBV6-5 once TGTGCCAGCAGGGTATTCAAGGGACAAACCTACGAGCAGTACTTC CASRVFKGQTYEQYF
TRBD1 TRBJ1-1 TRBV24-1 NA TGTGCCACCAGTGATGGACAGGGGCCCGAGGCTTTCTTT CATSDGQGPEAFF
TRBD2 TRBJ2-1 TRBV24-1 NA TGTGCCACCAGTGAGTGGGGGGAGGGCTACAATGAGCAGTTCTTC CATSEWGEGYNEQFF
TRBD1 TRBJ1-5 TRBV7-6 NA TGTGCCAGCAGCCCCTATTTGGGTCTACCGGGACAGGTTCATCAGCCCCAGCATTTT CASSPYLGLPGQVHQPQHF
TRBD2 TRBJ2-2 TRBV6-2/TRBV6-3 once TGTGCCAGCAGTTACAAGCGGACTAGCGGGAGAGTAGCGAACACCGGGGAGCTGTTTTTT CASSYKRTSGRVANTGELFF
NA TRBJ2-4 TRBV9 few TGTGCCAGCAGCGTAGATTCCACAGGACACGACATTCAGTACTTC CASSVDSTGHDIQYF
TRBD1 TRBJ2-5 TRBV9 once TGTGCCAGCGGTGACGACGGGACAGAAGAGACCCAGTACTTC CASGDDGTEETQYF